The entry below describes one TCR beta chain. Its target is not known. This record belongs to a study of shared clonotypes between healthy human individuals. Study in general: CD4 naive cells filled three plates per donor, CD4 memory three, CD8 naive two and CD8 memory one.

CDR1 and CDR2 from the germline V gene are SGHDT and YYEEEE. The V gene lost 0 bases and the J gene lost 6 bases, with 7 bases spanning the gap. The CDR3 is 13 amino acids. About 30,000 T cell genomes (roughly 190 ng DNA) went into each sorted-subset replicate. TCRdb's table, derived via immunoSEQ multiplex PCR, lists solely in-frame clones and lacks some. The profile shows approximately 590,000 clones, 95% of them singletons. Terminally differentiated effector memory CD45RA+ cells were excluded from the naive CD8 cells, which were CD45RO-negative and positively selected for CCR7. Study conclusions and caveats: Rarefaction indicated that sorted-subset sequencing remained incomplete although depth was large. Represented diversity (both genetic and exposure-history) was limited by the small number of donors.

The sequencing input was naive CD8+ T cells sorted from blood. The chain is built from TRBV5-6 and TRBJ2-1, with a weak D call TRBD1 (5 bases). This clonotype was obtained from a woman aged 25-40 years in good health. The CDR3 here is CASSLARANEQFF. The CDR3 DNA is TGTGCCAGCAGCTTGGCCAGGGCCAATGAGCAGTTCTTC.